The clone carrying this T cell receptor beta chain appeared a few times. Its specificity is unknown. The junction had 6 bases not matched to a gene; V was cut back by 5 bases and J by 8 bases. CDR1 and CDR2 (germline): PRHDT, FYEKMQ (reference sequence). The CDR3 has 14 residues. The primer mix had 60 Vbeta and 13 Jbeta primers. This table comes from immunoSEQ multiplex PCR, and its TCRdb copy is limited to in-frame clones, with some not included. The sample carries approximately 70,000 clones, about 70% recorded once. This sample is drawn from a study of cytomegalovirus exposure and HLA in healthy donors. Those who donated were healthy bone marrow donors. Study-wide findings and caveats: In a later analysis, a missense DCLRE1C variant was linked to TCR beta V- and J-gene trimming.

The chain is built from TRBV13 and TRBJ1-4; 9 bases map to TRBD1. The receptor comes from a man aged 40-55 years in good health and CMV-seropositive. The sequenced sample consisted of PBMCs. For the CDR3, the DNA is TGTGCCAGCAGCACACAGGGGGCCGGGGAAAAACTGTTTTTT. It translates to CASSTQGAGEKLFF.